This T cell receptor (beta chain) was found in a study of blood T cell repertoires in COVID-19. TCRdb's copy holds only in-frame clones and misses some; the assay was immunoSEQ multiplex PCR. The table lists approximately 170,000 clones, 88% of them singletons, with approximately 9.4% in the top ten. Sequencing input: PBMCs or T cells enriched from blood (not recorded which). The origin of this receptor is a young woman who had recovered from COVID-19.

The CDR3 region has the DNA TGTGCCAGTAGTCCCCGAACGGCGGACGAGCAGTACTTC. It encodes CASSPRTADEQYF. This rearrangement joins TRBV19 to TRBJ2-7, with D unresolved. Germline assignment: CDR1 LNHDA and CDR2 SQIVND (reference sequence). The germline V and J ends were trimmed by 5 bases and 5 bases, with 13 bases remaining between them. This CDR3 comprises 13 residues. The whole variable domain, remainder taken from reference TRBV19 and TRBJ2-7, is DGGITQSPKYLFRKEGQNVTLSCEQNLNHDAMYWYRQDPGQGLRLIYYSQIVNDFQKGDIAEGYSVSREKKESFPLTVTSAQKNPTAFYLCASSPRTADEQYFGPGTRLTVT.